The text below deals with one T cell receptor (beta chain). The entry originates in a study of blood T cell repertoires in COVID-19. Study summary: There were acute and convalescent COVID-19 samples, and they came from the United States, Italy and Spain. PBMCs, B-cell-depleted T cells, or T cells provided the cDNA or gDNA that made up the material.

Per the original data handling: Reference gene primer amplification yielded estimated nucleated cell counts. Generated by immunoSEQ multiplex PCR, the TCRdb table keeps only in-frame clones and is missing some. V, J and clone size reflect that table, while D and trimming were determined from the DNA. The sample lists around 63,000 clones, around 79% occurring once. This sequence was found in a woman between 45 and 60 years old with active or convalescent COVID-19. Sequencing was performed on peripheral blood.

The DNA for the CDR3 is TGTGCCAGCAGCCAAGATTTTGGGGCGGGACTAGCGGGAGAAGCGCAGTTCTTC. The encoded protein is CASSQDFGAGLAGEAQFF. The chain is built from TRBV14 and TRBJ2-1; 14 bases line up with TRBD2. This CDR3 has 18 residues. V was pared by 0 bases and J by 12 bases, with 13 bases of the junction left unmatched. CDR1 is SGHDN, CDR2 FVKESK, per germline.